A single TCR beta chain is shown here with its context. Its target is unknown. This specimen comes from a study of cytomegalovirus exposure and HLA in healthy donors. Findings of the study overall: It was reported that the classifier diagnosed cytomegalovirus status with high specificity and sensitivity in both the original and validation cohorts. TCR beta chains numbering more than 150 were designated cytomegalovirus-associated.

The PCR was carried out with 60 Vbeta primers and 13 Jbeta primers. Clones were sequenced by immunoSEQ multiplex PCR, and TCRdb holds only the in-frame ones, with some missing. The repertoire holds 70,000 to 80,000 clones, with approximately 80% as singletons. Germline-derived CDR1 and CDR2 are ENHRY and SYGVKD. The length of the CDR3 is 14 residues. Deletions cut 6 bases from V and 2 bases from J, with 12 bases between. This receptor was taken from a woman between 35 and 50 years old in good health and CMV-seropositive. Sequenced: PBMCs. The chain recombines TRBV10-3 with TRBJ2-3, with D perhaps TRBD2 (6 bases). In DNA, the CDR3 is TGTGCCATCAGCGGACGGGAGACCACAGATACGCAGTATTTT. It codes for CAISGRETTDTQYF.